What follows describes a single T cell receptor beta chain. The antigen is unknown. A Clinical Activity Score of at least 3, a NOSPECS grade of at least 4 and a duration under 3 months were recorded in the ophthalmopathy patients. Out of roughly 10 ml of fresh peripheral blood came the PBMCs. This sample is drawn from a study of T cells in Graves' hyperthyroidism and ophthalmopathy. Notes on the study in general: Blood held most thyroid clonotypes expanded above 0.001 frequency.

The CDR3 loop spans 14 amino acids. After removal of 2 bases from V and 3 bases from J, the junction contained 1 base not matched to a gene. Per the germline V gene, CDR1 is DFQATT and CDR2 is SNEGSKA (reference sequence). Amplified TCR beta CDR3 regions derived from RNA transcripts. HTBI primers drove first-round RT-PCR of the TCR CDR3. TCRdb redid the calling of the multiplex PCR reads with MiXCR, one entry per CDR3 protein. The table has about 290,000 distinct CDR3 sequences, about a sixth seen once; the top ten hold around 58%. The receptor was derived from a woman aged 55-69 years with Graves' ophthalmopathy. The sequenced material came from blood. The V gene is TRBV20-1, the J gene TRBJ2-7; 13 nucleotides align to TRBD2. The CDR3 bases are TGCAGTGCTAGATGGACTAGCGGGGGCTACGAGCAGTACTTC. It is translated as CSARWTSGGYEQYF.